This T cell receptor beta chain emerged from a study of blood T cells in healthy people across ages. Looking at the study overall: T cells yielded about one barcoded beta molecule per two cells through template switching.

CDR3 size: 14 residues. Germline values: CDR1 DFQATT, CDR2 SNEGSKA (reference sequence). In regard to this clonotype: The antigen is unknown.

It was with a sample-barcoded 5' primer and a J-beta primer mix that a second PCR of about 6 to 12 cycles was run. MiXCR was run by TCRdb on the 5' RACE reads, yielding one entry per CDR3 protein. This sample yields about 970,000 distinct CDR3 sequences, of which about 53% are seen a single time; over 20% belongs to the top ten. Study-wide results and limits: Per-million-T-cell TCR beta diversity fell roughly linearly with age. There was no known CMV status for donors, so expanded clonotype changes were possibly confounded.

The sequence derives from a woman aged 55-69 years in good health. The sequencing sample was made of blood. The chain employs TRBV20-1 and TRBJ2-4; D is possibly TRBD1 (5 bases). The end of the DNA aligns better with TRBJ2-7, so the J call may be wrong. The DNA for the CDR3 is TGCAGTGCTAGAGATTGGCAGGGTGGCAACGAGCAGTACTTC. Protein sequence: CSARDWQGGNEQYF.